This TCR beta chain appears in the sequencing data of a study of human T cells and chemical hapten exposure. Across the study: Per-sample TCR yields varied mainly from small pooled library volume differences.

The study's library attached unique molecular identifiers to single cDNA molecules. MiXCR, run by TCRdb on the RACE reads, gives a single entry per CDR3 protein. The sample has some 180,000 distinct CDR3 sequences; more than 20% are singletons. For this clonotype: The antigen remains undetermined. Sequence at one end of the junction differs from germline and may be a read error.

Whole-study results and caveats: Expanded TCRs made up significantly more big CDR3 similarity clusters than controls did.

CDR1 is SGHDT and CDR2 is YYEEEE in the germline V gene. The CDR3 has 16 residues. The sample's time point: patch test 1, 2 weeks after DPC sensitization. Treatment here: therapeutic diphenylcyclopropenone sensitization with weekly scalp DPC. This specimen consisted of whole blood, obtained in connection with sensitization to the hapten diphenylcyclopropenone (DPC). This chain uses TRBV5-6 with TRBJ1-1, with D maybe TRBD1 (5 bases). This sequence was found in a woman aged 45-59 years with alopecia areata. Some clones in this sample may be carry-over from other donors' samples. In DNA form, the CDR3 reads TGTGCCAGCAGGTTGGGACGGGTCGCCATGAACACTGAAGCTTTCTTT. It is translated as CASRLGRVAMNTEAFF.